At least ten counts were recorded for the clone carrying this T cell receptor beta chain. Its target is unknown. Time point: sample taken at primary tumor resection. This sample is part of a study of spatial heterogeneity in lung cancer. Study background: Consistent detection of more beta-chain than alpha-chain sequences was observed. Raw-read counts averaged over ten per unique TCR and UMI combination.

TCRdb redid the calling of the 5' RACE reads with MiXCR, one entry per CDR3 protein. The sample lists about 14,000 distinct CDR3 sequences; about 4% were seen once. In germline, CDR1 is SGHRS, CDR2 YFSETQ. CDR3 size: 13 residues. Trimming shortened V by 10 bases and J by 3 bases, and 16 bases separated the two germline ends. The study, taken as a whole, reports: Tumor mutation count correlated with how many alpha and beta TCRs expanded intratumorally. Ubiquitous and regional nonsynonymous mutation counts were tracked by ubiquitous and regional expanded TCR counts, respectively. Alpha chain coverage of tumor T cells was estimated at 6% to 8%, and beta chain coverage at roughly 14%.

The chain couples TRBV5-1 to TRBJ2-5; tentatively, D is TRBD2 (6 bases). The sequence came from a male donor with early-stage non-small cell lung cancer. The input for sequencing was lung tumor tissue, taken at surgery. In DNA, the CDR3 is TGCGCCGGACCGGGACTTACAAAAGAGACCCAGTACTTC. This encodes CAGPGLTKETQYF. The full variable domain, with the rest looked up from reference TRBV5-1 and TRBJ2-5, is KAGVTQTPRYLIKTRGQQVTLSCSPISGHRSVSWYQQTPGQGLQFLFEYFSETQRNKGNFPGRFSGRQFSNSRSEMNVSTLELGDSALYLCAGPGLTKETQYFGPGTRLLVL.